This T cell receptor (beta chain) is from a study of T-cell reconstitution after alpha-beta-depleted transplantation in children. Whole-study results and caveats: Hyperexpanded clones declined; after one year, newly produced T cells mostly supplied diversity.

This clonotype turned up a few times. The antigen is unknown. The TCRbeta library incorporated unique molecular identifiers. TCRdb fed the PCR reads into MiXCR, producing one record per CDR3 protein. The table has hundreds of thousands of distinct CDR3 sequences, roughly 24% seen once. The receptor's source is a boy under two years old who had a stem cell transplant for acute myeloid leukemia, so the T cells may come from the graft donor. Sequences were derived from PBMCs, mostly from graft donor cells, sampled 360 days after TCRalphabeta/CD19-depleted stem cell transplant.

The CDR3 region is CASSPRTGRDTGELFF. In DNA form, the CDR3 reads TGTGCCAGCAGTCCGCGGACAGGGAGGGACACCGGGGAGCTGTTTTTT. The rearrangement uses TRBV12-3 or TRBV12-4 and TRBJ2-2; possible D gene TRBD1, 8 bases. CDR3 length: 16 residues. The V gene lost 5 bases and the J gene lost 3 bases, with 16 bases spanning the gap.